The TCR beta chain under discussion was sequenced for a study of T-cell memory formation after mild COVID-19. Study-level information: Largely, the TCR clusters proved donor specific.

Germline loops: CDR1 SQVTM, CDR2 ANQGSEA. Trimming left V 5 bases short and J 1 base short, with 11 bases between. The CDR3 is 14 residues long. The study, taken as a whole, reports: CD4+ bias marked clones expanding day 15 to 37, unlike balanced contracting clones.

TCRdb analysed the 5' RACE reads with MiXCR anew, one entry per CDR3 protein. The data show some 150,000 distinct CDR3 sequences, 15% to 20% seen once. In regard to this clonotype: Its antigen is undetermined.

The V gene is TRBV29-1, the J gene TRBJ2-2, with TRBD2 as a possible D gene (5 bases). This TCR derives from an adult woman who had mild COVID-19 (a few samples of this study predate the infection). Cell type and time point are not known. The sample taken for sequencing was PBMCs or a T cell subset sorted from them (not recorded which). CDR3 sequence reads: CSVFGVLNTGELFF. DNA of the CDR3: TGCAGCGTTTTCGGGGTCTTGAACACCGGGGAGCTGTTTTTT.